The clone carrying this T cell receptor beta chain has more than one count but fewer than ten. Its antigen remains unknown. This entry comes from a study of T-cell memory formation after mild COVID-19. Study details: TCR clusters were mostly donor specific. Points from the study as a whole: Most CD4+ clones that shrank were in CM and EM, while CD8+ ones turned up in EMRA.

Germline-derived CDR1 and CDR2 are LGHDT and YNNKEL (reference sequence). The CDR3 has 14 residues. Trimming stripped 4 bases from V and 3 bases from J, with 10 bases between. TCRdb analysed the 5' RACE reads with MiXCR anew, one entry per CDR3 protein. Among roughly 450,000 distinct CDR3 sequences listed, about a sixth were seen once. This TCR came from a man between 18 and 29 years old who had mild COVID-19 (a few samples of this study predate the infection). Cell type and time point are not known. The sequenced sample was PBMCs or a T cell subset sorted from them (not recorded which). This sequence joins TRBV3-1 and TRBJ2-1; no reliable D call. The CDR3 spells CASSPSGRYNEQFF. The CDR3 region has the DNA TGTGCCAGCAGCCCGAGTGGCCGCTACAATGAGCAGTTCTTC.